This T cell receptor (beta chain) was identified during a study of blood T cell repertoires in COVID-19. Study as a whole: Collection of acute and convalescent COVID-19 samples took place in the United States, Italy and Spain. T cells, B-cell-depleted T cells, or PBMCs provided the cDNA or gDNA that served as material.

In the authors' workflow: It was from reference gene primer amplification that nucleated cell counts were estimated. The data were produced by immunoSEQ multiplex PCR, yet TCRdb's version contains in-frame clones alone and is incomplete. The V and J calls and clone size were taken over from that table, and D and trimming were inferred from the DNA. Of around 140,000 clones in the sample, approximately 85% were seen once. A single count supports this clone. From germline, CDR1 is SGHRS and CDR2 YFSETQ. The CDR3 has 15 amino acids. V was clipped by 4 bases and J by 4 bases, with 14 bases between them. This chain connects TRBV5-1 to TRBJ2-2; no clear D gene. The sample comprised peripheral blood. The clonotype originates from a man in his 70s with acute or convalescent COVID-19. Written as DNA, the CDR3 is TGCGCCAGCAGCGAAGACACCAGTGGCACCGGGGAGCTGTTTTTT. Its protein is CASSEDTSGTGELFF. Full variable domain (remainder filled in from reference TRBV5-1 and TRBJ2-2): KAGVTQTPRYLIKTRGQQVTLSCSPISGHRSVSWYQQTPGQGLQFLFEYFSETQRNKGNFPGRFSGRQFSNSRSEMNVSTLELGDSALYLCASSEDTSGTGELFFGEGSRLTVL.